Each of the 14 T cell receptor beta chains below was sequenced from the same sample in a study of T cell changes during pregnancy in multiple sclerosis. Some clones are missing from TCRdb's copy, which holds only in-frame ones; the method was immunoSEQ multiplex PCR. This repertoire shows approximately 60,000 clones, more than 75% found once; its top ten account for roughly 1.4%. The sample was peripheral blood, taken in the second trimester of pregnancy. These receptors came from a female donor with multiple sclerosis, enrolled in a pregnancy study.

J is TRBJ2-5 and V is TRBV5-1, with TRBD1 identical over 11 bases. The V gene end was trimmed by 2 bases and the J gene end by 7 bases; junction bases not matched to a gene: 1. Germline V gene lookup returns CDR1 SGHRS and CDR2 YFSETQ. The CDR3 is made up of 13 amino acids. This CDR3 is CASSFGQGATQYF. As DNA, the CDR3 is TGCGCCAGCAGCTTCGGACAGGGGGCGACCCAGTACTTC.

This clone was counted only a few times. V gene TRBV28 combines with J gene TRBJ1-1, with D unclear. Trimming took 2 bases from V and 5 from J, leaving 15 bases between them. Germline CDR1 is MDHEN and CDR2 is SYDVKM. The CDR3 runs to 15 residues. The CDR3 here is CASSLTVRGGTEAFF. For the CDR3, the DNA is TGTGCCAGCAGTTTAACCGTCCGGGGAGGGACTGAAGCTTTCTTT.

The chain carries TRBV28 and TRBJ1-2; tentative D call: TRBD1 (5 bases). The V gene lost 5 bases and the J gene lost 5 bases, with 18 bases spanning the gap. The CDR3 has 15 amino acids. Per germline, CDR1 MDHEN and CDR2 SYDVKM. CDR3 sequence (DNA): TGTGCCAGCAGTCCGCCTACGCGGGGCGGGTATGGCTACACCTTC. It encodes CASSPPTRGGYGYTF.

V and J are TRBV29-1 and TRBJ2-1; 14 bases are a match to TRBD2. This CDR3 comprises 17 residues. Germline assignment: CDR1 SQVTM and CDR2 ANQGSEA. With 4 bases clipped from V and 0 bases from J, the junction kept 5 bases outside the gene matches. The CDR3 DNA reads as TGCAGCGTTGCTGGACTAGCGGGGGGTCCCTCCTACAATGAGCAGTTCTTC. Its translation is CSVAGLAGGPSYNEQFF.

The rearrangement joins TRBV11-2 to TRBJ1-2; 7 positions agree with TRBD1. Germline CDR1 reads SGHAT; CDR2 reads FQNNGV. With V trimmed by 5 bases and J by 4 bases, 10 bases remained unmatched. CDR3 length: 15 residues. CDR3 protein: CASSPLRQGRYGYTF. The CDR3 DNA is TGTGCCAGCAGCCCACTGAGACAGGGACGCTATGGCTACACCTTC.

The chain has TRBV5-4 and TRBJ1-2; D gene ambiguous. The germline CDR1 and CDR2 sequences are SGHNT and YYREEE (reference sequence). Trimming took 4 bases from V and 4 from J, leaving 17 bases between them. The CDR3 length is 15 residues. The CDR3 loop reads CASSPRREIAYGYTF. The CDR3 DNA reads TGTGCCAGCAGCCCCAGACGGGAGATCGCCTATGGCTACACCTTC.

This chain connects TRBV7-2 to TRBJ1-5; possibly TRBD1 for D (6 bases). V lost 2 bases, J lost 5 bases, and 10 bases lay in between. Per the germline V gene, CDR1 is SGHTA and CDR2 is FQGNSA. The CDR3 sequence is 14 residues long. CDR3 sequence reads: CASSLRSGDQPQHF. As DNA, the CDR3 is TGTGCCAGCAGCTTAAGGTCAGGGGATCAGCCCCAGCATTTT.

A single count supports this clone. This chain links TRBV6-5 with TRBJ1-5, with D possibly TRBD1 on 5 matching bases. CDR3 size: 15 residues. The V gene lost 0 bases and the J gene lost 6 bases, with 12 bases spanning the gap. Germline CDR1 is MNHEY and CDR2 is SVGAGI. For the CDR3, the DNA is TGTGCCAGCAGTTACTCGGGCCAGGGTGGTCAGCCCCAGCATTTT. As protein: CASSYSGQGGQPQHF.

This clone has only one observation. The chain recombines TRBV10-1 with TRBJ1-5; weak D call: TRBD1 (5 bases). The germline V gene has CDR1 WNHNN and CDR2 SYGVQD (reference sequence). The CDR3 length is 18 residues. Trimming stripped 4 bases from V and 2 bases from J, with 21 bases between. CDR3 bases: TGCGCCAGCAGTGCCAGATACTTAACAGGTATAGGCAATCAGCCCCAGCATTTT. It yields the protein CASSARYLTGIGNQPQHF.

This clone was counted a single time. This chain uses TRBV18 with TRBJ1-5, with 8 bases aligning to TRBD1. Trimming at V came to 6 bases and at J to 5 bases, leaving 12 bases not matched to a gene. Germline loops: CDR1 KGHSH, CDR2 LQKENI. The CDR3 is 16 amino acids. DNA of the CDR3: TGTGCCAGCTCCCCGCGGACAGGGACGTTGCATCAGCCCCAGCATTTT. Residues: CASSPRTGTLHQPQHF.

The genes are TRBV29-1 and TRBJ2-1, with a tentative D call TRBD2 (5 bases). There are 13 residues in the CDR3. V dropped 4 bases and J dropped 0 bases, with 7 bases sitting between them. CDR1 is SQVTM and CDR2 is ANQGSEA in the germline V gene. This CDR3 is CSVVGSSYNEQFF. The DNA for the CDR3 is TGCAGCGTTGTTGGGAGCTCCTACAATGAGCAGTTCTTC.

In this sample, this clone turned up once. The rearrangement uses TRBV10-3 and TRBJ2-3, with 8 nucleotides matching TRBD1. The CDR3 contains 16 residues. With 1 base clipped from V and 3 bases from J, the junction kept 6 bases outside the gene matches. Per the germline V gene, CDR1 is ENHRY and CDR2 is SYGVKD. The CDR3 DNA sequence: TGTGCCATCAGTGAGTTAGGACAGGGCGGTACAGATACGCAGTATTTT. Protein sequence: CAISELGQGGTDTQYF.

The chain links TRBV27 to TRBJ2-7, with 8 bases that match TRBD1. Per the germline V gene, CDR1 is MNHEY and CDR2 is SMNVEV (reference sequence). J was trimmed by 5 bases and V by 2 bases; bases with no gene match: 8. This CDR3 contains 15 residues. CDR3 DNA sequence: TGTGCCAGCAGTTTAGGAGCGGGCAGGGGGCACGAGCAGTACTTC. Residues: CASSLGAGRGHEQYF.

This sequence joins TRBV5-1 and TRBJ2-3; 10 nucleotides align to TRBD2. Germline V CDR1 and CDR2: SGHRS, YFSETQ. The V gene end was trimmed by 1 base and the J gene end by 1 base; junction bases not matched to a gene: 12. The CDR3 covers 19 residues. The CDR3: CASSLSFSGGALGTDTQYF. The CDR3, as DNA: TGCGCCAGCAGCTTGAGCTTCAGCGGGGGGGCGTTGGGCACAGATACGCAGTATTTT.